This T cell receptor (beta chain) was identified in a study of cytotoxic CD8 clonotypes in ibrutinib-treated CLL (dated by TCRdb to the early 2020s). Looking at the study overall: The cohort had ten to twelve relapsed/refractory and more than 14 treatment-naive patients; some 17 were IGHV unmutated. Samples at response were collected after a median of about 12 months of treatment, with a range of roughly 6 to 40 months. Cryopreserved peripheral blood mononuclear cells were obtained before treatment, at response, and at either sustained remission or disease progression. Samples averaged about 260,000 productive templates and 80,000 to 100,000 productive rearrangements. All remission and progressive disease samples were collected while patients were still receiving ibrutinib. Partial responses were observed in about 24 patients and complete responses in 2; after a median follow-up of about 69 months, remission was maintained in around 14 patients and progression was observed in approximately twelve. Of the 90 or so participants in the trial, about two dozen had longitudinal samples available. The paper as a whole reports these results and caveats: Clonality increased at ibrutinib response, stayed stable in sustained remission, and fell back toward baseline at progression. At baseline, clonality was higher than in age-matched healthy donors and showed a strong correlation with circulating CD8+ T-cell counts. Sampling times were not matched between sustained-remission and progressing patients, and lymph node repertoires were not studied. Public clonotypes were rare and either shrank or stayed stable during treatment, and the rise in clonality at ibrutinib response reflected expansion of private clonotypes.

Comment on this clone: The target of this receptor is not known. No much larger clone exists at a distance of one base, and base qualities are not known.

Including cysteine and phenylalanine, the CDR3 has 12 amino acids. The entry retains the CDR3 DNA only, 36 bases that are in frame from base 1. Ends trimmed: V by 8 bases, J by 12 bases; bases unmatched to a gene: 11. Per the germline V gene (reference sequence), LNHDA is the CDR1 and SQIVND is the CDR2. The goal of deep resolution MiSeq sequencing was a depth between 1 in 1 million and 1 in 200,000 T cells, and coverage averaged 10x per clonotype. The immunoSEQ hsTCRB Kit was used to generate the TCR beta libraries. As for the original processing: ImmunoSEQ Data Assistant and ImmunoSEQ Analyzer were used for data analysis, and V, D and J genes were assigned according to IMGT definitions. Clonality, with values ranging from 0 to 1, was calculated as one minus the normalized Shannon entropy of productive rearrangement frequencies. Only overrepresented clonotypes making up at least 0.05% of each patient's repertoire were included in the public clonotype analysis. Roughly 12 age-matched healthy donor repertoires from immuneACCESS were used as controls for clonality. The clones in this table, taken by TCRdb from immuneACCESS, are in-frame only. Not every clone is retained; where verified, under half of the shortfall comes from an unresolved V gene, and the cause of the rest is unknown. The V and J calls and clone size were taken over from that table, and D and trimming were inferred from the DNA. This sample is represented by 50,000 to 65,000 clones; over 60% of them were singletons. The ten largest clones take up roughly two fifths of the sample.

The sample's time point label, in plain terms: about eleven months on ibrutinib. Roughly 2 micrograms of genomic DNA were extracted from cryopreserved PBMCs for TCR beta library preparation. Longitudinal blood samples from CLL patients on ibrutinib monotherapy were analyzed using high-throughput TCR beta sequencing. Patients were enrolled in a phase 2 open-label single-center ibrutinib monotherapy trial. This TCR came from a human donor with chronic lymphocytic leukemia. The source was PBMCs, collected after 12 months of ibrutinib treatment. The rearrangement combines TRBV19 with TRBJ2-3; 7 central nucleotides agree with TRBD2. In nucleotides, the sequence is TGTGCCAGTGGGGACCCGGGGGGAATCCAGTATTTT. It specifies CASGDPGGIQYF.